This T cell receptor beta chain emerged from a study of T cell responses to AZD1222 COVID-19 vaccine. The germline V and J ends were trimmed by 4 bases and 2 bases, with 12 bases remaining between them. There are 14 residues in the CDR3. Looked up from germline, CDR1 is SGHTA and CDR2 is FQGNSA. A note on this clone: Its specificity is unknown.

Sequenced by immunoSEQ multiplex PCR; TCRdb stores in-frame clones only, minus some. The sample carries about 99,000 clones, nearly 90% recorded once. General observations from the study: Clonal diversity may have been underestimated, and the donors were mostly white British, with more females than males.

The TCR was taken from an adult in good health. The source material was peripheral blood, sampled on day 0 of AZD1222 vaccination. This sequence joins TRBV7-2 and TRBJ2-7; D may correspond to TRBD1 or TRBD2 (5 bases each). The CDR3 DNA sequence: TGTGCCAGCAGCTATGGGGGTACTACCTACGAGCAGTACTTC. It translates to CASSYGGTTYEQYF.